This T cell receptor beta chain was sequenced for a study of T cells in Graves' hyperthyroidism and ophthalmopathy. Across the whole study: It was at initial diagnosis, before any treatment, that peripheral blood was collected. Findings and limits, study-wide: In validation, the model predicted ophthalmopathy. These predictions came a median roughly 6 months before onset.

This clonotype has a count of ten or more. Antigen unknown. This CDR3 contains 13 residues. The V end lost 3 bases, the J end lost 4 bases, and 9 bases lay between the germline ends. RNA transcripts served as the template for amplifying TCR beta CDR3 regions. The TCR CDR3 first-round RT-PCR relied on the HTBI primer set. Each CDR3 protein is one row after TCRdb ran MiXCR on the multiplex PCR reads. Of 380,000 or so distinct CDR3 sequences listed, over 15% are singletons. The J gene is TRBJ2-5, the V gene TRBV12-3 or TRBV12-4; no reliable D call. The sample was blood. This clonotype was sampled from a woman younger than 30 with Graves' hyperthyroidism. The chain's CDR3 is CASSFSWSETQYF. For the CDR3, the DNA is TGTGCCAGCAGTTTTTCTTGGTCAGAGACCCAGTACTTC.